One sample yielded the 21 T cell receptor beta chains listed below, sequenced in a study of T cells expressing NK-cell markers. TCRdb reprocessed the 5' RACE reads and reports one entry per CDR3 protein, with no DNA. The sample is made up of 500,000 or so distinct CDR3 sequences, and the top ten hold approximately 3.6% of it. Sequencing was done on a sample of blood T cells: a sorted CD56 or NKG2C T cell subset, CD4+ or CD8+ T cells, or bulk PBMC T cells (not recorded which). The receptors stem from a man aged 18 to 30 in good health.

The chain is built from TRBV27 and TRBJ1-6; TCRdb returns TRBD1, unconfirmable since there is no DNA. CDR1 MNHEY and CDR2 SMNVEV come from the germline V gene (reference sequence). The CDR3 has 14 residues. CDR3 amino acids: CASSLKGIPSPLHF.

The rearrangement joins TRBV19 to TRBJ2-1; the TCRdb D gene call, TRBD2, has no DNA to confirm it. There are 16 residues in the CDR3. Per the germline V gene, CDR1 is LNHDA and CDR2 is SQIVND (reference sequence). The CDR3 spells CASSIQDYPSYNEQFF.

V gene TRBV27 combines with J gene TRBJ2-3. Looked up from germline, CDR1 is MNHEY and CDR2 is SMNVEV (reference sequence). CDR3 size: 11 residues. CDR3 sequence reads: CASSSDYTQYF.

The chain couples TRBV4-2 to TRBJ1-2; TCRdb indicates TRBD1, and absent DNA this call remains unverified. The CDR3 has 16 residues. Germline values: CDR1 LGHNA, CDR2 YNFKEQ. CDR3 amino acids: CASSQDRGQGARPYTF.

The chain couples TRBV12-3 or TRBV12-4 to TRBJ2-4; as DNA is missing, the TRBD1 call by TCRdb cannot be tested. This CDR3 is 15 amino acids long. CDR3 residues: CASSLGQGDKNIQYF.

The chain carries TRBV12-3 or TRBV12-4 and TRBJ2-1; absent DNA, TCRdb's TRBD1 call cannot be checked. CDR3 length: 16 amino acids. The CDR3 sequence is CASSFVTGTGSQGQFF.

This chain joins TRBV12-3 or TRBV12-4 and TRBJ2-1; TCRdb's D call, TRBD2, is unchecked because there is no DNA. This CDR3 has 16 residues. CDR3 protein: CASSPPGLETYNEQFF.

The chain links TRBV7-9 to TRBJ2-3. CDR1 SEHNR and CDR2 FQNEAQ come from the germline V gene (reference sequence). This CDR3 comprises 16 residues. CDR3 protein: CASSLVAGEGTDTQYF.

The chain joins TRBV3-1 to TRBJ2-3. CDR3 length: 15 residues. Per germline, CDR1 LGHDT and CDR2 YNNKEL (reference sequence). The CDR3 region is CASSQDWASTDTQYF.

V and J are TRBV18 and TRBJ2-3. The CDR3 has 16 residues. Germline CDR1 is KGHSH and CDR2 is LQKENI. CDR3 loop: CASSPPVSQRGDTQYF.

J is TRBJ2-1 and V is TRBV20-1; TCRdb reports TRBD1, a call that lacks DNA to check it against. From germline, CDR1 is DFQATT and CDR2 SNEGSKA (reference sequence). The CDR3 totals 12 residues. The CDR3 reads CSTPDWNNEQFF.

J is TRBJ2-3 and V is TRBV7-3; as DNA is missing, the TRBD2 call by TCRdb cannot be tested. The CDR3 consists of 18 residues. The germline gives CDR1 SGHTA, CDR2 FQGTGA. CDR3 amino acids: CASSPGTSGRRDTDTQYF.

This chain's CDR3 is CASSYLGDGMGYTF. The genes are TRBV6-5 and TRBJ1-2; TCRdb's assignment of TRBD1 cannot be checked, as there is no DNA. This CDR3 is 14 amino acids long. In germline, CDR1 is MNHEY, CDR2 SVGAGI.

This chain links TRBV27 with TRBJ1-2; lacking DNA, the TRBD1 call made by TCRdb goes unchecked. CDR3 length equals 15 residues. Germline CDR1 MNHEY, CDR2 SMNVEV (reference sequence). This CDR3 is CASTTARGRTYGYTF.

The chain is built from TRBV29-1 and TRBJ1-3. This CDR3 is 14 amino acids long. Per the germline V gene, CDR1 is SQVTM and CDR2 is ANQGSEA. The CDR3 is CSVETASSGNTIYF. The full variable domain, rest sourced from reference TRBV29-1 and TRBJ1-3, is SAVISQKPSRDICQRGTSLTIQCQVDSQVTMMFWYRQQPGQSLTLIATANQGSEATYESGFVIDKFPISRPNLTFSTLTVSNMSPEDSSIYLCSVETASSGNTIYFGEGSWLTVV.

The rearrangement joins TRBV28 to TRBJ2-7. The germline V gene encodes CDR1 MDHEN and CDR2 SYDVKM. The CDR3 runs to 12 residues. CDR3 protein: CASSGRYYEQYF.

V gene TRBV20-1 combines with J gene TRBJ2-1. The CDR3 covers 16 residues. Germline V CDR1 and CDR2: DFQATT, SNEGSKA (reference sequence). CDR3 region: CSAKRQSGSSYNEQFF.

The chain has TRBV12-3 or TRBV12-4 and TRBJ2-7; TCRdb lists TRBD2, though no DNA is available to test this call. This CDR3 contains 12 residues. CDR3: CASSLPPREQYF.

The rearrangement joins TRBV7-8 to TRBJ2-4; TCRdb's D gene call, TRBD1, goes unchecked for lack of DNA. The CDR3 runs to 15 residues. Germline V gives CDR1 SGHVS, CDR2 FQNEAQ. This chain's CDR3 is CASSTLDRAQDIQYF.

The V call is TRBV6-5, the J call TRBJ2-5; absent DNA, TCRdb's TRBD1 call cannot be checked. Germline V gene data show CDR1 as MNHEY and CDR2 as SVGAGI. The CDR3 covers 16 residues. The CDR3: CASSYPERDRAETQYF.

The chain employs TRBV3-1 and TRBJ2-1; TCRdb calls TRBD2, which cannot be checked without DNA. Germline V gene lookup returns CDR1 LGHDT and CDR2 YNNKEL (reference sequence). The CDR3 has 16 residues. This CDR3 is CASSQDPTASFDEQFF.